Below, 25 T cell receptor beta chains from the same sample are listed, as sequenced in a study of beta chain features in type 1 diabetes. The entirety of the isolated RNA underwent reverse transcription, so expressed TCRB transcripts were sequenced. The protocol was immunoSEQ multiplex PCR, while the TCRdb copy is restricted to in-frame clones and leaves out a portion. Seen here are some 330,000 clones, roughly 12% observed once, and the top ten hold approximately 0.011%. Overall study findings and caveats: Shorter TCRB CDR3s, moderately but significantly so, marked every one of the four CD4+ subsets in Type 1 diabetes patients.

These receptors' antigens are unknown. What was sequenced was naive CD4+ T cells from blood. Receptors originate from a woman aged 18-29 years with type 1 diabetes.

In its sample, this clone was seen a few times. The chain recombines TRBV7-6 with TRBJ2-7; 9 bases line up with TRBD1. Germline V gene lookup returns CDR1 SGHVS and CDR2 FNYEAQ. The V gene end was trimmed by 8 bases and the J gene end by 1 base; junction bases not matched to a gene: 3. The CDR3 runs to 13 residues. CDR3 amino acids: CASGQGPSYEQYF. DNA for the CDR3: TGTGCCAGCGGACAGGGGCCTTCCTACGAGCAGTACTTC. Full variable domain (remainder filled in from reference TRBV7-6 and TRBJ2-7): GAGVSQSPRYKVTKRGQDVALRCDPISGHVSLYWYRQALGQGPEFLTYFNYEAQQDKSGLPNDRFSAERPEGSISTLTIQRTEQRDSAMYRCASGQGPSYEQYFGPGTRLTVT.

The chain employs TRBV13 and TRBJ1-1; D is undetermined. The germline V gene encodes CDR1 PRHDT and CDR2 FYEKMQ (reference sequence). The length of the CDR3 is 14 residues. Trimming left V 7 bases short and J 4 bases short, with 16 bases between. CDR3 sequence reads: CASTLTRRGTEAFF. Here the CDR3 DNA reads TGTGCCAGCACCCTGACCCGTCGGGGCACTGAAGCTTTCTTT.

The chain is built from TRBV29-1 and TRBJ1-1, with D uncertain. This CDR3 has 15 amino acids. Per the germline V gene, CDR1 is SQVTM and CDR2 is ANQGSEA. With 0 bases removed from V and 2 bases from J, the gap between germline ends came to 13 bases. The CDR3 DNA follows: TGCAGCGTTGAAGATCGTAGGGAGGGAAACACTGAAGCTTTCTTT. Its translation is CSVEDRREGNTEAFF. The full variable domain, with the rest looked up from reference TRBV29-1 and TRBJ1-1, is SAVISQKPSRDICQRGTSLTIQCQVDSQVTMMFWYRQQPGQSLTLIATANQGSEATYESGFVIDKFPISRPNLTFSTLTVSNMSPEDSSIYLCSVEDRREGNTEAFFGQGTRLTVV.

The V call is TRBV30, the J call TRBJ2-3, with a weak D call TRBD1 (5 bases). Trimming took off 4 bases at V and 1 base at J, with 12 bases between the two ends. The germline V gene encodes CDR1 GTSNPN and CDR2 SVGIG (reference sequence). The CDR3 consists of 14 residues. The CDR3 nucleotides are TGTGCCTGGAACAGACAGTTCGGCACAGATACGCAGTATTTT. Its protein is CAWNRQFGTDTQYF.

This clone occurred a few times. This CDR3 is CASSPGEFFTGELFF. CDR3 sequence (DNA): TGTGCCAGCAGCCCAGGGGAATTTTTTACCGGGGAGCTGTTTTTT. The genes are TRBV11-2 and TRBJ2-2; tentative D call: TRBD1 (6 bases). The V end was cut by 5 bases, the J end by 5 bases, with 15 bases between. Looked up from germline, CDR1 is SGHAT and CDR2 is FQNNGV. CDR3 size: 15 residues.

This clone was seen more than once but under ten times. This rearrangement joins TRBV15 to TRBJ2-3; D is unclear. The germline CDR1 and CDR2 sequences are LNHNV and YYDKDF (reference sequence). CDR3 size: 14 residues. Deletions cut 3 bases from V and 4 bases from J, with 11 bases between. The CDR3 is CATSREKGADTQYF. The CDR3 nucleotides are TGTGCCACCAGCAGGGAGAAAGGTGCAGATACGCAGTATTTT.

This sequence joins TRBV30 and TRBJ1-2; no reliable D call. The CDR3 runs 12 residues. V was cut by 5 bases and J by 5 bases, with 12 bases left in between. CDR1 and CDR2 from the germline V gene are GTSNPN and SVGIG (reference sequence). CDR3 sequence reads: CAWRPSGYGYTF. CDR3 DNA sequence: TGTGCCTGGCGTCCTTCGGGATATGGCTACACCTTC.

The V gene is TRBV4-1, the J gene TRBJ2-7, with a tentative D call TRBD1 (6 bases). Germline lookup yields CDR1 MGHRA and CDR2 YSYEKL. The CDR3 is 16 amino acids. Trimming left V 2 bases short and J 0 bases short, with 14 bases between. CDR3 in DNA: TGCGCCAGCAGCCAAACAGGGCCAAGGAGCTCCTACGAGCAGTACTTC. Protein product: CASSQTGPRSSYEQYF.

This clone appeared a few times. The gene calls are TRBV30 and TRBJ2-7; D gene ambiguous. Germline CDR1 is GTSNPN and CDR2 is SVGIG (reference sequence). Trimming stripped 3 bases from V and 7 bases from J, with 13 bases between. The CDR3 length is 12 residues. As DNA, the CDR3 is TGTGCCTGGAGCGCCTACTATGGGGAGCAGTACTTC. Amino acids: CAWSAYYGEQYF.

This clone was counted a few times. The rearrangement uses TRBV7-2 and TRBJ1-4; 7 bases match TRBD1. The CDR3 consists of 15 residues. V lost 6 bases, J lost 5 bases, and 9 bases stayed unmatched. The V gene's germline CDR1 is SGHTA and CDR2 FQGNSA. In nucleotides, the CDR3 is TGTGCCAGCAGTCCCCCGGGCAGGGGGAATGAAAAACTGTTTTTT. It specifies CASSPPGRGNEKLFF.

This clone was recorded a few times. This sequence joins TRBV12-5 and TRBJ2-7; 7 positions agree with TRBD2. V was pared by 5 bases and J by 7 bases, with 5 bases of the junction left unmatched. Per germline, CDR1 LGHNT and CDR2 FRNRAP. The CDR3 totals 12 residues. DNA for the CDR3: TGTGCTAGTGGTCCCGGGGGGTGGGAGCAGTACTTC. Protein product: CASGPGGWEQYF.

This chain links TRBV6-6 with TRBJ2-7, with 10 bases lining up with TRBD1. J gave up 6 bases and V 6 bases, and 5 bases lay outside the gene matches. The germline V gene has CDR1 MNHNY and CDR2 SVGAGI (reference sequence). CDR3 length equals 13 residues. The CDR3 nucleotides are TGTGCCAGCAGAAGGGACAGGGGAGGCGAGCAGTACTTC. Its protein product is CASRRDRGGEQYF.

The chain uses TRBV14 and TRBJ2-5; D is unclear. CDR1 and CDR2 from the germline V gene are SGHDN and FVKESK. This CDR3 is 12 amino acids long. Trimming pared 0 bases from V and 7 bases from J, leaving 6 bases between. The CDR3 spells CASSQDRGTQYF. As DNA, the CDR3 is TGTGCCAGCAGCCAAGATCGAGGGACCCAGTACTTC.

The chain combines TRBV10-3 with TRBJ1-6, with D maybe TRBD1 (6 bases). Germline V gives CDR1 ENHRY, CDR2 SYGVKD. Trimming shortened V by 6 bases and J by 10 bases, and 13 bases separated the two germline ends. The CDR3 has 13 amino acids. This chain's CDR3 is CAIRTGRGSPLHF. The CDR3 DNA follows: TGTGCCATCAGGACAGGTCGCGGATCACCCCTCCACTTT.

This clone was counted a few times. The chain links TRBV9 to TRBJ2-1; D is perhaps TRBD2 (6 bases). This CDR3 is 17 amino acids long. In germline, CDR1 is SGDLS, CDR2 YYNGEE. V was trimmed by 3 bases and J by 8 bases, leaving 24 bases between them. This CDR3 reads CASSATPGANLGHEQFF. The CDR3 region has the DNA TGTGCCAGCAGCGCAACCCCGGGAGCTAATCTTGGGCATGAGCAGTTCTTC.

This clone was picked up a small number of times. The chain couples TRBV30 to TRBJ2-7; maybe TRBD1 (6 bases). Germline V gives CDR1 GTSNPN, CDR2 SVGIG (reference sequence). The CDR3 runs to 12 residues. The germline V and J ends were trimmed by 5 bases and 3 bases, with 11 bases remaining between them. The CDR3 coding sequence is TGTGCCTGGTGGGCAGGGGACTACGAGCAGTACTTC. Protein sequence: CAWWAGDYEQYF. Complete variable domain (other parts from reference TRBV30 and TRBJ2-7): SQTIHQWPATLVQPVGSPLSLECTVEGTSNPNLYWYRQAAGRGLQLLFYSVGIGQISSEVPQNLSASRPQDRQFILSSKKLLLSDSGFYLCAWWAGDYEQYFGPGTRLTVT.

The V call is TRBV28, the J call TRBJ1-1; a possible D gene is TRBD1 (5 bases). The CDR3 length is 14 residues. The germline V gene has CDR1 MDHEN and CDR2 SYDVKM. Trimming cost V 6 bases and J 0 bases, with 11 bases left between them. CDR3 sequence: CASSPRTLNTEAFF. CDR3 nucleotides: TGTGCCAGCAGCCCAAGGACACTGAACACTGAAGCTTTCTTT.

The chain has TRBV5-1 and TRBJ2-5; D is possibly TRBD2 (5 bases). Germline CDR1 SGHRS, CDR2 YFSETQ. The CDR3 extends over 14 amino acids. V lost 0 bases, J lost 5 bases, and 11 bases lay in between. The CDR3 DNA reads TGCGCCAGCAGCTTGGGAGGGAATGAGGAGACCCAGTACTTC. As protein: CASSLGGNEETQYF.

This clone occurred a few times. The chain carries TRBV19 and TRBJ2-6; 9 nucleotides align to TRBD1. V lost 2 bases, J lost 1 base, and 15 bases stayed unmatched. Germline V gives CDR1 LNHDA, CDR2 SQIVND (reference sequence). The CDR3 is made up of 21 amino acids. The CDR3 DNA is TGTGCCAGTAGTATATACCGGGACAGGGACCGAGGAGGTTCTGGGGCCAACGTCCTGACTTTC. It translates to CASSIYRDRDRGGSGANVLTF.

This clone has more than one count but fewer than ten. The chain links TRBV30 to TRBJ2-7, with 8 bases lining up with TRBD1. V was pared by 2 bases and J by 1 base, with 7 bases of the junction left unmatched. The length of the CDR3 is 15 residues. Germline lookup yields CDR1 GTSNPN and CDR2 SVGIG (reference sequence). CDR3 amino acids: CAWSPKDRDSYEQYF. As DNA, the CDR3 is TGTGCCTGGAGTCCCAAGGACAGGGATTCCTACGAGCAGTACTTC.

This chain uses TRBV5-4 with TRBJ2-6, with D possibly matching TRBD1 (6 bases). Germline V gives CDR1 SGHNT, CDR2 YYREEE (reference sequence). The CDR3 extends over 16 amino acids. Trimming shortened V by 4 bases and J by 4 bases, and 15 bases separated the two germline ends. The CDR3 DNA reads TGTGCCAGCAGCATACAGGGTTCGGCCGGGGCCAACGTCCTGACTTTC. Translation gives CASSIQGSAGANVLTF.

This clone was counted between two and nine times. The chain joins TRBV5-1 to TRBJ2-5; D ambiguous. Trimming shortened V by 5 bases and J by 3 bases, and 14 bases separated the two germline ends. Looked up from germline, CDR1 is SGHRS and CDR2 is YFSETQ. The CDR3 totals 14 residues. CDR3 amino acids: CASRRTSEEETQYF. CDR3 sequence (DNA): TGCGCCAGCAGACGTACCAGCGAGGAAGAGACCCAGTACTTC.

This clone has more than one count but fewer than ten. The chain links TRBV9 to TRBJ2-4, with 11 bases fitting TRBD1. V shed 4 bases, J shed 4 bases, and the junction held 10 bases outside the gene matches. Germline lookup yields CDR1 SGDLS and CDR2 YYNGEE. This CDR3 has 17 residues. The CDR3 DNA reads as TGTGCCAGCAGCAGCGGCCTGGGACAGGGGGGGAAAAACATTCAGTACTTC. Amino acids: CASSSGLGQGGKNIQYF. The full variable domain, with the rest looked up from reference TRBV9 and TRBJ2-4, is DSGVTQTPKHLITATGQRVTLRCSPRSGDLSVYWYQQSLDQGLQFLIQYYNGEERAKGNILERFSAQQFPDLHSELNLSSLELGDSALYFCASSSGLGQGGKNIQYFGAGTRLSVL.

The genes are TRBV9 and TRBJ2-4; 7 nucleotides line up with TRBD1. The V gene end was trimmed by 3 bases and the J gene end by 9 bases; junction bases not matched to a gene: 9. The CDR3 loop spans 14 amino acids. In germline, CDR1 is SGDLS, CDR2 YYNGEE. The CDR3 here is CASSAITGAGIQYF. CDR3 nucleotide sequence: TGTGCCAGCAGCGCGATTACAGGGGCCGGCATTCAGTACTTC.

The chain recombines TRBV5-1 with TRBJ2-3, with a weak D call TRBD1 (5 bases). From germline, CDR1 is SGHRS and CDR2 YFSETQ. CDR3 length: 15 residues. The V gene lost 3 bases and the J gene lost 3 bases, with 14 bases spanning the gap. In DNA, the CDR3 is TGCGCCAGCAGCTCACGAAGGACAATGACAGATACGCAGTATTTT. Its translation: CASSSRRTMTDTQYF.